These T cell receptor beta chains were read from a single sample in a study of T-cell memory formation after mild COVID-19. One entry per CDR3 protein results from TCRdb running MiXCR on the 5' RACE reads. The table records roughly 500,000 distinct CDR3 sequences, around 21% of them present only once. Source material: PBMCs or a T cell subset sorted from them (not recorded which). The receptors come from an adult woman who had mild COVID-19 (a few samples of this study predate the infection). Cell type and time point are not known. Both conserved end residues are part of each CDR3. The order of the fields is J gene, V gene, CDR3 protein.

>TRBJ2-1|TRBV3-1
CASSQDLAGGYREQFF
>TRBJ2-1|TRBV4-2
CASSRRMGSSYNEQFF
>TRBJ2-7|TRBV6-6
CASSYAPEGGYEQYF
>TRBJ2-7|TRBV29-1
CSVEGVSGRARGEQYF
>TRBJ2-1|TRBV7-6
CASSPRGAAKGNEQFF
>TRBJ2-2|TRBV6-2/TRBV6-3
CASRAAGMNTGELFF
>TRBJ2-7|TRBV15
CATSGSPGLGGGSSYEQYF
>TRBJ2-5|TRBV4-1
CASSLRAGGNQYQETQYF
>TRBJ2-7|TRBV3-1
CASSGLEGTYEQYF
>TRBJ2-7|TRBV5-6
CASSLPGFHDEQYF
>TRBJ2-5|TRBV5-4
CASSAWVGQETQYF
>TRBJ2-1|TRBV10-3
CAISLGLAGDNEKFF
>TRBJ2-1|TRBV29-1
CSVEDNQNEQFF
>TRBJ2-3|TRBV5-1
CASSLADRGTDTQYF
>TRBJ2-2|TRBV6-5
CASSYLRTSRPGELFF
>TRBJ2-1|TRBV9
CASTESGGLAGEGFMDEQFF
>TRBJ2-6|TRBV6-1
CASTRPLNSGANVLTF
>TRBJ2-1|TRBV27
CASSILDTSGRAGEQFF
>TRBJ1-4|TRBV5-6
CASSPYREKLFF
>TRBJ2-1|TRBV7-2
CASSLPTGGRYNEQFF
>TRBJ1-5|TRBV19
CASSIVGGQPQHF
>TRBJ2-1|TRBV6-2/TRBV6-3
CASSLGGPTYNEQFF
>TRBJ2-1|TRBV12-3/TRBV12-4
CASSLGLAGVLYNNEQFF
>TRBJ2-1|TRBV9
CASSPGPGLAGNEQFF
>TRBJ2-2|TRBV11-3
CASSPRAGGAGELFF
>TRBJ2-1|TRBV30
CAWSKDEQFF
>TRBJ2-5|TRBV18
CASSTAGRAGEETQYF
>TRBJ2-5|TRBV5-5
CASSLDPHYQETQYF
>TRBJ1-2|TRBV15
CATSSGTGKNGYTF
>TRBJ1-1|TRBV4-1
CASSQDLGKNTEAFF
>TRBJ1-1|TRBV18
CASSPDLKTEAFF
>TRBJ2-7|TRBV13
CASSLGGEGAGSDEQYF
>TRBJ2-1|TRBV5-5
CASSLGSVIGSQGNEQFF
>TRBJ2-3|TRBV6-2/TRBV6-3
CASSYGTSGRFTDTQYF
>TRBJ2-7|TRBV2
CARTSGVWEQYF
>TRBJ2-6|TRBV12-3/TRBV12-4
CASSFPTGANVLTF
>TRBJ2-7|TRBV29-1
CSVVGAGGSSYEQYF
>TRBJ2-3|TRBV27
CASSPVAGGITDTQYF
>TRBJ2-7|TRBV19
CASSMEGEQYF
>TRBJ1-2|TRBV7-9
CASSSFLKGGFGYTF
>TRBJ2-7|TRBV5-1
CASSKTGTETYEQYF
>TRBJ2-1|TRBV24-1
CATSDNSGATYNEQFF
>TRBJ2-7|TRBV12-3/TRBV12-4
CASTQGEAYEQYF
>TRBJ2-5|TRBV12-3/TRBV12-4
CASSLKGAGETQYF
>TRBJ2-2|TRBV5-1
CASSPVTGELFF
>TRBJ2-5|TRBV20-1
CSAQTRETQYF
>TRBJ1-6|TRBV27
CASTQGGRSSYNSPLHF
>TRBJ2-1|TRBV10-3
CAIRTGTSYNEQFF
>TRBJ2-2|TRBV19
CASQDRTEFPGELFF
>TRBJ2-3|TRBV6-1
CASPHRETDTQYF
>TRBJ1-4|TRBV29-1
CSVELGSTPEKLFF
>TRBJ2-7|TRBV7-6
CASISRGEGYYEQYF